What follows describes a single TCR beta chain. No antigen is known for it. Base qualities are not recorded, but no much larger clone differs from it by a single base. Spanning cysteine to phenylalanine, the CDR3 consists of 11 amino acids. Only the CDR3 part of the read is kept: 33 bases, read in frame from the first base. The germline V gene (reference sequence) gives CDR1 as SEHNR and CDR2 as FQNEAQ. These data originate in a study of cytomegalovirus exposure and HLA in healthy donors (dated by TCRdb to the late 2010s). About the investigation overall: An earlier analysis of a few hundred of the donors reported about 280 Gb of sequence data and around 110 million unique TCR beta sequences obtained from around 180 million T cells. Roughly 300 gigabases of sequencing data and approximately 93 million unique TCR sequences were included in an early release covering roughly 600 HLA-typed donors. Of the roughly 410 genotyped donors, 65% to 90% were placed in the genetic ancestry cluster associated with self-reported Caucasian donors. The study was designed to test whether signatures of past pathogen exposure could be identified by cataloging public T cell receptors. The T cell repertoires of several hundred subjects were profiled by immunosequencing and related to cytomegalovirus serostatus. A separate validation cohort of roughly 120 different subjects was used in addition to the approximately 640-subject first cohort. To predict cytomegalovirus infection status, the study brought together high-throughput TCR immunosequencing, statistical association of individual TCRs with disease status, and machine learning. To study patterns of TCR occurrence, a later analysis re-analyzed previously published TCR beta repertoires from under 750 donors and added high-resolution HLA genotyping. In the later analysis, no new phenotypic data were used to find candidate immune exposures; instead, reliance was placed on TCR beta sequences and their occurrence across donors. An earlier analysis of 587 of the donors used high-throughput TCR beta sequencing to judge whether each TCR beta V gene segment behaved as functional or pseudogenic. Donor age, sex, ethnicity and CMV serostatus were compiled alongside the repertoire data. Genome-wide SNP genotypes for about 60% of the roughly 700 donors were used in a later genetic analysis, which treated that subset as a discovery cohort. Every repertoire in the discovery cohort had been generated on one and the same sequencing platform. HLA typing included class I and class II loci at four-digit resolution. Typing coverage varied by locus: 629-630 donors for A, B, C, DRB1 and DQB1; approximately 500 for DQA1; 606 for DPA1; around 490 for DPB1. Four or five DR-DQ haplotypes were handled as single units for association and clustering, since linkage in the cohort was strong. On average, about 200,000 unique TCR beta nucleotide sequences were sequenced per donor among about 400 genotyped donors of the cohort, with roughly 18% of those sequences being non-productive. Summary of the overall study and its limitations: Roughly uniform sequencing depth across donors was assumed in presence/absence analyses, although this assumption may not hold. Strong co-occurrence of HLA alleles, especially DR and DQ, made assigning TCR associations to individual alleles difficult. In a later analysis, several top co-occurrence clusters were reported to appear linked to parvovirus B19, influenza, CMV and Epstein-Barr virus. In an earlier analysis of approximately 590 of the donors, most TCR beta V segments appeared in productive rearrangements about 87% or about 30% of the time, broadly matching IMGT annotations. In a later analysis, HLA-associated TCR beta chains showed more clonal expansion and lower generation probabilities than non-associated chains that were equally common. Most CMV-associated TCR beta chains appeared to be HLA-restricted in a later analysis, and the HLA associations seemed to be driven largely by CMV exposure. Because some donors lacked HLA typing at each locus, the association tests relied only on the typed subset. The sequencing pipeline was judged likely to have produced a cluster of highly shared sequence variants as a technical artifact. A total of fewer than 200 TCR beta chains were listed by the study as associated with cytomegalovirus. Only TCR beta chains were sequenced in this cohort, and the absence of alpha or paired-chain data limited detectable features. A further reported finding was that TCR beta sequences accurately predicted the HLA-A and HLA-B alleles for most subjects in the first cohort. A later analysis found that TCR association rates varied across HLA loci, with DRB1 alleles showing the most associated TCRs and HLA-C alleles the fewest. A few of the identified cytomegalovirus-associated TCR beta chains were confirmed in vitro to be specific for cytomegalovirus antigens. Linkage disequilibrium might explain the correlated functional status among segregating V segments, but an unknown experimental factor could not be ruled out. Compared with the roughly 720-donor mean, donors in an Asian-associated ancestry cluster had fewer N-insertions in productive TCRs, according to a later genetic analysis. The classifier was reported to diagnose cytomegalovirus status with high specificity and sensitivity in both the original cohort and the validation cohort. An association between a missense DCLRE1C variant and V-gene and J-gene trimming of TCR beta chains was found in a later genetic analysis and replicated in an independent cohort. The earlier analysis of fewer than 750 of the donors excluded some 15 rarely observed V segments, including chromosome 9 orphons, because counts were too low. The 87-base-pair reads could not distinguish some IMGT-functional V segments, including TRBV6-2 and TRBV6-3, so those segments were excluded. The only immune exposure information available for the cohort was CMV serostatus. The authors suggested that the approach could potentially be generalized to other disease states and immunological phenotypes. Across donors, most TCR sequences were observed very rarely, whereas some public TCRs were present in many individuals. At a false discovery rate of 0.05, a later analysis linked some 18,000 TCR beta sequences to specific HLA alleles.

In total, 630 or so healthy bone marrow donors made up the cohort. All cohort members were sampled while nominally healthy, although unrecorded immune exposures were likely present. The donor tested CMV seropositive, placing the donor among the approximately 310 seropositive members of the cohort. Each donor provided a peripheral blood sample, and peripheral blood mononuclear cells were used for TCR beta sequencing. Genomic DNA was extracted from the blood cell samples with the Qiagen DNeasy Blood Extraction Kit. Libraries were built with the immunoSEQ multiplex PCR assay. A mixture of 60 forward primers for TCR Vbeta segments and 13 reverse primers for TCR Jbeta segments was used in the multiplex PCR. The CDR3 region of rearranged TCR beta genes was amplified from genomic DNA by a multiplex PCR assay. The Illumina HiSeq System was used to sequence the amplified TCR beta libraries as 87-base-pair reads. The paper's data handling went like this. A later analysis tallied roughly 78 million unique TCR beta chains across the 650 to 750 repertoires, and some 10 million of those chains were shared by two or more donors. To remove PCR and sequencing errors, raw reads were error-corrected and collapsed into unique sequences using a nearest-neighbor algorithm that merged closely related sequences. V, D and J gene segments were assigned by aligning CDR3 sequences to IMGT reference sequences. For a sequence to be retained, a match of at least six nucleotides to both a V gene segment and a J gene segment was required. A rearrangement counted as productive if the CDR3 had no stop codons and remained in frame with V and J, and every other rearrangement counted as non-productive. Following IMGT convention, CDR3 was defined as the stretch from the second conserved V-encoded cysteine to the conserved J-encoded phenylalanine. The earlier analysis of a few hundred of the donors excluded sequences that lacked an unambiguous match to a single V gene segment. In an earlier analysis of a few hundred of the donors, V segments were called functional above 56.7% productive rearrangements and were called segregating when the between-donor standard deviation exceeded 5%. A statistical classification framework was developed to diagnose cytomegalovirus status using the catalog of TCR beta chain sequences. In a later analysis, V and J genes were assigned by comparing TCR nucleotide sequences against IMGT/GENE-DB human TR gene sequences. In a later analysis, CDR3 sequences and most-parsimonious VDJ recombination scenarios were assigned using the TCRdist pipeline. A later analysis defined each TCR beta chain by its CDR3 amino acid sequence plus V-gene family, and excluded reads lacking a unique V-gene family. To address suspected cross-contamination and a sequencing artifact, a later analysis removed approximately 590 highly shared, low-generation-probability nucleotide sequences. A later analysis calculated a clonal expansion index for each public chain from normalized within-repertoire ranks of inferred template counts. In a later analysis, generation probabilities were computed with a VDJ recombination model fitted to out-of-frame rearrangements, and the resulting probabilities were checked against IGoR. In a later analysis, TCR-TCR, TCR-HLA and TCR-CMV co-occurrence was scored with hypergeometric tests, and a repertoire-size bias correction was applied to TCR pairs. In a later analysis, false discovery rates were estimated by permuting HLA or CMV assignments 20 times. In a later analysis, co-occurring TCRs were grouped using DBSCAN, with TCRdist sequence similarity added in when clustering inside HLA-allele-positive subsets. For co-occurrence clustering, repertoires with fewer than 30,000 or more than 120,000 public chains were excluded, along with five repertoires with anomalous nucleotide sharing. As stored in TCRdb, this immuneACCESS dataset retains in-frame rearrangements with V and J assigned. A fraction of the clones does not appear; measured against another copy, unresolved V genes explain less than half of the discrepancy, and the remainder lacks a known reason. V, J and clone size derive from that table, while D and trimming were established from the DNA sequence. Across this sample there are about 170,000 clones, with 70% to 90% seen only once. The leading ten clones occupy 2.5% of the sample.

Source material: PBMCs. The sequence links TRBV7-9 to TRBJ2-1; the junction holds 11 bases that match TRBD2. This clonotype was sampled from a man younger than 40 in good health and CMV-seropositive. The CDR3 region reads CSGTSGNEQFF. The bases are TGTTCCGGGACTAGCGGTAATGAGCAGTTCTTC.